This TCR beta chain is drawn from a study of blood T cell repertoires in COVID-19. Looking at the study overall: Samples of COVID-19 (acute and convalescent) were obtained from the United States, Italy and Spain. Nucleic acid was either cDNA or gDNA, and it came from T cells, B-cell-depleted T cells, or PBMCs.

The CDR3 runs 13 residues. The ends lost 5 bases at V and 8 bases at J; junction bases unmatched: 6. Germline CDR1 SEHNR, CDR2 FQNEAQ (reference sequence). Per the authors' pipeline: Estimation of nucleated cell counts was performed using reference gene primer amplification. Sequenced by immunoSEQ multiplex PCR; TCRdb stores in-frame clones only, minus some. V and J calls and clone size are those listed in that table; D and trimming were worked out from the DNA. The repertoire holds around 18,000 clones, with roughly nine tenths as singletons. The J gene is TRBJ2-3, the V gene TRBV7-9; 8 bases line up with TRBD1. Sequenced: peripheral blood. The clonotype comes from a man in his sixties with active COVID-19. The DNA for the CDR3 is TGTGCCAGCAGCCGGACAGGGTTTTCTACGCAGTATTTT. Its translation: CASSRTGFSTQYF.